The T cell receptor (beta chain) described here comes from a study of CD8+ T cells in alopecia areata. General study findings and limits: Clonality was higher in lesional than normal scalp, especially in alopecia totalis/universalis.

After isolation, RNA underwent reverse transcription to generate cDNA as the sequencing template. Clones were sequenced by immunoSEQ multiplex PCR, and TCRdb holds only the in-frame ones, with some missing. The sample lists roughly 250,000 clones; roughly two thirds were seen once. Concerning this clone: Its antigen remains unidentified.

CDR1 and CDR2 from the germline V gene are MGHRA and YSYEKL. Trimming took 2 bases from V and 4 from J, leaving 15 bases between them. The CDR3 contains 16 residues. In alopecia areata patients, both lesional scalp punch biopsies and peripheral blood were collected. The source is a human donor with alopecia areata. The chain has TRBV4-1 and TRBJ2-1; tentative D call: TRBD2 (5 bases). Here the sequenced sample was CD4+ T cells sorted from blood, taken at week 0. The CDR3 DNA sequence: TGCGCCAGCAGCCAAATCCGACTACAAAAATACAATGAGCAGTTCTTC. Its protein is CASSQIRLQKYNEQFF.